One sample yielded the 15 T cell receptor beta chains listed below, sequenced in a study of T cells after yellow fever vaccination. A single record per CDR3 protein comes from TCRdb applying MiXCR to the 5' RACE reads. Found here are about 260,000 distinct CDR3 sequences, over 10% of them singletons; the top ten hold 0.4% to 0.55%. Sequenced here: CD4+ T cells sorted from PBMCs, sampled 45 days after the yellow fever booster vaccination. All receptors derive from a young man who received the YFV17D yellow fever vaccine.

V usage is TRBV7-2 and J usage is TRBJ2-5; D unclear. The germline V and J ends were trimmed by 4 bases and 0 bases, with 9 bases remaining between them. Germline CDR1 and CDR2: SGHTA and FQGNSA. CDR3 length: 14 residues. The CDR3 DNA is TGTGCCAGCAGCTACCGCAGCTACCAAGAGACCCAGTACTTC. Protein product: CASSYRSYQETQYF.

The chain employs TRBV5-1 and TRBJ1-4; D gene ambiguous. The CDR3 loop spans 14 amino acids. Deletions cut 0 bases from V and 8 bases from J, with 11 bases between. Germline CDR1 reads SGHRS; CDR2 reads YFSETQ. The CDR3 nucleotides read TGCGCCAGCAGCTTGGCCGGGATTGACGAAAAACTGTTTTTT. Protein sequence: CASSLAGIDEKLFF. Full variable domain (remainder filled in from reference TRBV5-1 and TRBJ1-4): KAGVTQTPRYLIKTRGQQVTLSCSPISGHRSVSWYQQTPGQGLQFLFEYFSETQRNKGNFPGRFSGRQFSNSRSEMNVSTLELGDSALYLCASSLAGIDEKLFFGSGTQLSVL.

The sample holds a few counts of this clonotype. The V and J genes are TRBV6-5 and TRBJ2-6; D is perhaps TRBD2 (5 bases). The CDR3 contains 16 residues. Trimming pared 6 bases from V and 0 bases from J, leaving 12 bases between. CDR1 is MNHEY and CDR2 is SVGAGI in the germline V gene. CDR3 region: CASRVPGSSGANVLTF. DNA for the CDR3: TGTGCCAGCAGGGTCCCGGGGAGCTCTGGGGCCAACGTCCTGACTTTC.

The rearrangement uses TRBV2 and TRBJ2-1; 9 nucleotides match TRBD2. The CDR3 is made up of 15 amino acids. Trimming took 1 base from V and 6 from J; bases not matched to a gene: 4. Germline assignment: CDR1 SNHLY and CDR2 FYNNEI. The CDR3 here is CASSEVREGRNEQFF. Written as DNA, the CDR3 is TGTGCCAGCAGTGAAGTGCGGGAGGGCCGCAATGAGCAGTTCTTC.

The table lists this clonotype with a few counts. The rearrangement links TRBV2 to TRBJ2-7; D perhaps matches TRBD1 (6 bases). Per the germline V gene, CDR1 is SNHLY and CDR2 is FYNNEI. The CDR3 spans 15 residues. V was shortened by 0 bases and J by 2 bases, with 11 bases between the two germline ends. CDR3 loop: CASSEALQGPYEQYF. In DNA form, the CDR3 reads TGTGCCAGCAGTGAAGCGTTACAGGGACCCTACGAGCAGTACTTC.

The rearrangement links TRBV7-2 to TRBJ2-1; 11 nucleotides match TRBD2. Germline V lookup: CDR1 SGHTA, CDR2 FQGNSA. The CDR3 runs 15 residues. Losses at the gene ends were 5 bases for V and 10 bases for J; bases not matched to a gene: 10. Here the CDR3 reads CASSPQTSGSREQFF. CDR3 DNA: TGTGCCAGCAGCCCGCAAACTAGCGGGAGCAGAGAGCAGTTCTTC.

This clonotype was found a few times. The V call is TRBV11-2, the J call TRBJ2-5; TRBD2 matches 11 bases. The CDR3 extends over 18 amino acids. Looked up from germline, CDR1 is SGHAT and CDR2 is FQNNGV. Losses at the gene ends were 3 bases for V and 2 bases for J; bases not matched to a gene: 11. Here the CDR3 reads CASSLGVLAGGRQETQYF. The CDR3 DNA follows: TGTGCCAGCAGCTTGGGGGTTCTAGCGGGAGGCAGACAAGAGACCCAGTACTTC.

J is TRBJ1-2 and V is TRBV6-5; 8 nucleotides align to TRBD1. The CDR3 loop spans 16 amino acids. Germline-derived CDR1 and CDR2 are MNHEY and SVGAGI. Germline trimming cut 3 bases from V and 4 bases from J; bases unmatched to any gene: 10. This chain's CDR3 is CASSYSARTGTYGYTF. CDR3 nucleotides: TGTGCCAGCAGTTATTCCGCTAGGACAGGGACCTATGGCTACACCTTC.

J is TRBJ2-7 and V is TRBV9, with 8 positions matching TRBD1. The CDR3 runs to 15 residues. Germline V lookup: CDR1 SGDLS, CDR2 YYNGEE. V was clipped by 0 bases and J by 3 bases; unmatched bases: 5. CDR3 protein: CASSVDGTGIYEQYF. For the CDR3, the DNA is TGTGCCAGCAGCGTAGACGGGACAGGAATCTACGAGCAGTACTTC. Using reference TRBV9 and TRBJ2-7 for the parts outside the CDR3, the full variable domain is DSGVTQTPKHLITATGQRVTLRCSPRSGDLSVYWYQQSLDQGLQFLIQYYNGEERAKGNILERFSAQQFPDLHSELNLSSLELGDSALYFCASSVDGTGIYEQYFGPGTRLTVT.

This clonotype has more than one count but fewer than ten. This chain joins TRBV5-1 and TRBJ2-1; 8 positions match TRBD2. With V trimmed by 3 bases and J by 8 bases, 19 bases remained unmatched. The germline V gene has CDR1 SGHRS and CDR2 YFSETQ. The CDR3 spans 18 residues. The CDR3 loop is CASSSGPLTSGLVHEQFF. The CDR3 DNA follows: TGCGCCAGCAGCTCGGGGCCACTTACTAGCGGACTTGTTCATGAGCAGTTCTTC.

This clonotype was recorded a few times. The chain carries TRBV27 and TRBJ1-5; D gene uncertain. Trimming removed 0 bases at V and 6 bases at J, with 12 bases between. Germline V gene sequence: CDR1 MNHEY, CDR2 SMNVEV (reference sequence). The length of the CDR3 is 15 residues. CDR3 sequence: CASSLSPVGSQPQHF. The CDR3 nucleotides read TGTGCCAGCAGTTTATCGCCGGTAGGGAGTCAGCCCCAGCATTTT.

In nucleotides, the CDR3 is TGTGCCAGCAGCGTAGACCCTAGCGCCGGGGAGCTGTTTTTT. Amino acids: CASSVDPSAGELFF. The genes are TRBV9 and TRBJ2-2, with D perhaps TRBD2 (6 bases). Germline CDR1 SGDLS, CDR2 YYNGEE. CDR3 length equals 14 residues. The V end was cut by 0 bases, the J end by 6 bases, with 9 bases between.

This chain's CDR3 is CASSLVGLAGVETQYF. CDR3 nucleotides: TGTGCCAGCAGCTTAGTAGGTTTGGCGGGAGTAGAGACCCAGTACTTC. The chain couples TRBV7-2 to TRBJ2-5, with 7 bases fitting TRBD2. CDR3 size: 16 residues. The ends lost 1 base at V and 4 bases at J; junction bases unmatched: 9. Germline CDR1 is SGHTA and CDR2 is FQGNSA.

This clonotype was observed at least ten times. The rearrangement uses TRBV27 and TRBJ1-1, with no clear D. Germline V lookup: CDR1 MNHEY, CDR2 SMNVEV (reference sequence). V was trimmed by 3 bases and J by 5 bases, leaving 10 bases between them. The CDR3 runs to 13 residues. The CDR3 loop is CASSFSGSTEAFF. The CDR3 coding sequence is TGTGCCAGCAGTTTTAGTGGGAGTACTGAAGCTTTCTTT.

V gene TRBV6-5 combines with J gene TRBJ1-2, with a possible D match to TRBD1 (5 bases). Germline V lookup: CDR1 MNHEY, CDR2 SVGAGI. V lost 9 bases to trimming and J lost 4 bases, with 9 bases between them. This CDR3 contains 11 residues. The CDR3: CASTQGYGYTF. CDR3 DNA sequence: TGTGCCAGTACGCAGGGCTATGGCTACACCTTC.